This TCR beta chain was identified in a study of regulatory T cells in long-lasting Graves disease. This clonotype was observed a handful of times. A read error is possible here, since a much larger clone lies one base away. Arm-PCR with iRepertoire HTBI primers amplified the CDR3 regions for these TCR beta libraries. TCRdb re-derived calls from the multiplex PCR reads in MiXCR, one entry per CDR3 protein. Altogether about 360,000 distinct CDR3 sequences are present, around 15% being singletons, with the ten largest covering around 21%. Stated time point: newly diagnosed GD, antithyroid drugs for less than 3 months. RNA from PBMCs was the source of the TCR library. In germline, CDR1 is SGDLS, CDR2 YYNGEE. The CDR3 consists of 14 residues. The ends were cut back, 0 bases at V and 2 bases at J, with 7 bases in the middle. These data were likewise used in another study, on T cells in Graves' hyperthyroidism and ophthalmopathy. From that second work: Patients aged 18 to 65 had newly diagnosed hyperthyroidism lasting under 2 months. Patients having uncontrolled infection, another autoimmune disease, pregnancy or lactation were not included.

This chain links TRBV9 with TRBJ2-3, with a tentative D call TRBD2 (6 bases). The sample in question was peripheral blood mononuclear cells (PBMCs), obtained at new diagnosis, from a patient treated with antithyroid drugs. The origin of this receptor is a woman aged 18-35 years with Graves disease. The CDR3 DNA follows: TGTGCCAGCAGCGTAGGGGGGGACACAGATACGCAGTATTTT. It is translated as CASSVGGDTDTQYF.